Shown below are 19 T cell receptor beta chains from a single sample sequenced in a study of metastatic and nonmetastatic thyroid tumors (dated by TCRdb to the early 2020s). No patient had received any treatment before thyroid surgery. The library was obtained by PCR. TCRdb shows the sequencer as Illumina HiSeq 4000. In TCRdb, the public reads were trimmed at Q25 with fastp and aligned with MiXCR, with productive beta chains retained. This sample is represented by about 19,000 clones; roughly 17% of them were singletons. The top ten hold roughly 20% of the sample. Sequenced: blood. The receptors here all came from a male donor with papillary thyroid cancer or a benign thyroid nodule (not recorded which). Some clones in this sample may be carry-over from other donors' samples.

This clone showed up many times. This chain connects TRBV30 to TRBJ2-1, with TRBD2 matching over 10 bases. Trimming took 2 bases from V and 1 from J; bases not matched to a gene: 14. CDR3 length equals 19 residues. Germline CDR1 and CDR2: GTSNPN and SVGIG (reference sequence). The CDR3 coding sequence is TGTGCCTGGAGTCCAGGACTTAGCGGGAGGATATGGTCCTACAATGAGCAGTTCTTC. The encoded protein is CAWSPGLSGRIWSYNEQFF.

This clone was observed a handful of times. The chain employs TRBV25-1 and TRBJ2-3; D might be TRBD1 (5 bases). Germline values: CDR1 MGHDK, CDR2 SYGVNS. Between the trimmed V and J ends, which lost 6 bases and 2 bases, there was a span of 6 bases. The CDR3 runs to 12 residues. The CDR3 reads CASRDITDTQYF. As DNA, the CDR3 is TGTGCCAGCAGGGACATCACAGATACGCAGTATTTT. Together with reference TRBV25-1 and TRBJ2-3, the CDR3 gives the full variable domain: EADIYQTPRYLVIGTGKKITLECSQTMGHDKMYWYQQDPGMELHLIHYSYGVNSTEKGDLSSESTVSRIRTEHFPLTLESARPSHTSQYLCASRDITDTQYFGPGTRLTVL.

This clone is deemed medium-sized. The chain recombines TRBV4-2 with TRBJ1-5; 8 nucleotides line up with TRBD1. This CDR3 contains 13 residues. Trimming cost V 0 bases and J 11 bases; bases outside gene matches: 3. From germline, CDR1 is LGHNA and CDR2 YNFKEQ. The CDR3 here is CASSQEGQVAQHF. The CDR3 bases are TGTGCCAGCAGCCAAGAGGGACAGGTCGCCCAGCATTTT.

There are many counts of this clone. The chain links TRBV7-8 to TRBJ2-7; D possibly corresponds to TRBD1 (6 bases). The germline V gene has CDR1 SGHVS and CDR2 FQNEAQ. The CDR3 is 15 residues long. Trimming left V 5 bases short and J 2 bases short, with 16 bases between. CDR3 bases: TGTGCCAGCAGCAAAGGGGCCAGGGGAACCTACGAGCAGTACTTC. Protein sequence: CASSKGARGTYEQYF.

This clone has more than one count but fewer than ten. The gene calls are TRBV6-5 and TRBJ2-6, with 8 bases aligning to TRBD1. This CDR3 is built from 18 residues. After removal of 7 bases from V and 0 bases from J, the junction contained 11 bases not matched to a gene. The germline gives CDR1 MNHEY, CDR2 SVGAGI. The CDR3 DNA reads as TGTGCCAGCATGCCCCGGACAGGGATAAACTCTGGGGCCAACGTCCTGACTTTC. Translating gives CASMPRTGINSGANVLTF.

V gene TRBV5-1 combines with J gene TRBJ2-3; 10 bases fit TRBD2. The V gene end was trimmed by 0 bases and the J gene end by 6 bases; junction bases not matched to a gene: 16. This CDR3 is built from 19 residues. CDR1 SGHRS and CDR2 YFSETQ come from the germline V gene. The CDR3 DNA is TGCGCCAGCAGCTTGGGCCGTTCCCCCACTAGCGGGATCCTGGATACGCAGTATTTT. This encodes CASSLGRSPTSGILDTQYF.

This clone was seen a few times. This chain connects TRBV27 to TRBJ2-7, with D unresolved. V shed 4 bases and J shed 3 bases, with 16 bases lying between them. The CDR3 runs 15 residues. Germline V lookup: CDR1 MNHEY, CDR2 SMNVEV (reference sequence). CDR3 DNA sequence: TGTGCCAGCAGTTCTGAACAGTCTTCCCTCTACGAGCAGTACTTC. It translates to CASSSEQSSLYEQYF.

This clone was recorded a few times. This may stem from a read error, because a much larger clone lies one nucleotide away. V gene TRBV7-9 combines with J gene TRBJ2-1; TRBD2 agrees at 9 bases. The CDR3 contains 17 residues. Looked up from germline, CDR1 is SEHNR and CDR2 is FQNEAQ (reference sequence). The CDR3 region has the DNA TGTGCCAGCAGCTTAAGATCTAGCGGGATCTCCTATAATGAGCAGTTCTTC. The encoded protein is CASSLRSSGISYNEQFF. The whole variable domain, filled in from reference TRBV7-9 and TRBJ2-1, reads DTGVSQNPRHKITKRGQNVTFRCDPISEHNRLYWYRQTLGQGPEFLTYFQNEAQLEKSRLLSDRFSAERPKGSFSTLEIQRTEQGDSAMYLCASSLRSSGISYNEQFFGPGTRLTVL.

J is TRBJ2-1 and V is TRBV20-1, with a tentative D call TRBD2 (5 bases). CDR1 DFQATT and CDR2 SNEGSKA come from the germline V gene (reference sequence). The length of the CDR3 is 13 residues. Trimming removed 5 bases from V and 3 bases from J, with 11 bases in between. The CDR3 bases are TGCAGTGCTCCTTACCGGGACTACAATGAGCAGTTCTTC. Its protein product is CSAPYRDYNEQFF.

This chain links TRBV6-2 or TRBV6-3 with TRBJ2-7; perhaps D is TRBD1 or TRBD2 (5 bases each). Germline-derived CDR1 and CDR2 are MNHEY and SVGEGT. V lost 2 bases and J lost 2, with 13 bases in between. CDR3 size: 15 residues. The CDR3 here is CASSYRRDGAYEQYF. CDR3 in DNA: TGTGCCAGCAGTTACCGCCGGGACGGTGCCTACGAGCAGTACTTC.

Only a few counts were recorded for this clone. This chain links TRBV2 with TRBJ2-1, with 9 bases lining up with TRBD2. Germline-derived CDR1 and CDR2 are SNHLY and FYNNEI. V was pared by 7 bases and J by 15 bases, with 19 bases of the junction left unmatched. The CDR3 contains 15 residues. CDR3 sequence reads: CASKGIAGVHNELFF. CDR3 nucleotide sequence: TGTGCCAGCAAAGGGATAGCGGGAGTTCACAATGAGTTGTTCTTC.

This clone was seen many times. V is TRBV2 and J is TRBJ1-2; D not resolved. The ends were cut back, 5 bases at V and 4 bases at J, with 17 bases in the middle. The V gene's germline CDR1 is SNHLY and CDR2 FYNNEI. This CDR3 spans 15 amino acids. CDR3 coding DNA: TGTGCCAGCAGTATTGGACCCTCCGGGTTCTATGGCTACACCTTC. It specifies CASSIGPSGFYGYTF.

This clone has only a few counts. CDR3 protein: CASSYRGFWNNEQFF. As DNA, the CDR3 is TGTGCCAGCAGTTACAGGGGGTTTTGGAACAATGAGCAGTTCTTC. The rearrangement links TRBV6-2 or TRBV6-3 to TRBJ2-1; D possibly corresponds to TRBD1 (6 bases). Trimming pared 2 bases from V and 5 bases from J, leaving 13 bases between. This CDR3 region has 15 residues. Germline V gene lookup returns CDR1 MNHEY and CDR2 SVGEGT.

The table lists this clone with many counts. A single base separates this from a much larger clone, so it may be a read error. The rearrangement uses TRBV27 and TRBJ1-2; TRBD1 agrees at 7 bases. CDR1 is MNHEY, CDR2 SMNVEV, per germline (reference sequence). The CDR3 has 13 amino acids. The CDR3 region has the DNA TGTGCCAGCGGTTTACAGGGGTCGGGTGGCTACACCTTC. Translated: CASGLQGSGGYTF.

The table lists this clone with many counts. V and J are TRBV18 and TRBJ2-1; D possibly corresponds to TRBD1 (6 bases). From germline, CDR1 is KGHSH and CDR2 LQKENI. This CDR3 has 15 residues. The V end lost 5 bases, the J end lost 2 bases, and 13 bases lay between the germline ends. The CDR3 coding sequence is TGTGCCAGCTCATTTTACAGGGCCCCCTACAATGAGCAGTTCTTC. Translation gives CASSFYRAPYNEQFF.

This clone was seen ten or more times. The chain recombines TRBV6-2 or TRBV6-3 with TRBJ2-2, with 13 bases lining up with TRBD2. The CDR3 runs 17 residues. V was clipped by 4 bases and J by 0 bases; unmatched bases: 2. Germline V gives CDR1 MNHEY, CDR2 SVGEGT. CDR3 in DNA: TGTGCCAGCAGTTGGACTAGCGGGAGCGCGAACACCGGGGAGCTGTTTTTT. This codes for CASSWTSGSANTGELFF.

This clone was counted ten times or more. The rearrangement joins TRBV7-9 to TRBJ2-6; D is ambiguous. Trimming stripped 4 bases from V and 0 bases from J, with 10 bases between. The CDR3 extends over 16 amino acids. Germline lookup yields CDR1 SEHNR and CDR2 FQNEAQ (reference sequence). In DNA, the CDR3 is TGTGCCAGCAGCTCCCCGACCGTCTCTGGGGCCAACGTCCTGACTTTC. This gives the protein CASSSPTVSGANVLTF.

This clone was observed many times. The chain employs TRBV10-3 and TRBJ2-5; 9 bases are a match to TRBD1. Losses at the gene ends were 4 bases for V and 2 bases for J; bases not matched to a gene: 5. Germline values: CDR1 ENHRY, CDR2 SYGVKD. The CDR3 consists of 15 residues. The CDR3 here is CAISGGDREQETQYF. As DNA, the CDR3 is TGTGCCATCAGTGGCGGGGACAGGGAGCAAGAGACCCAGTACTTC.

This clone came up many times. The chain combines TRBV5-1 with TRBJ1-1, with D hard to call. The CDR3 is 12 residues long. Germline-derived CDR1 and CDR2 are SGHRS and YFSETQ. Trimming took 2 bases from V and 1 from J, leaving 3 bases between them. The CDR3 is CASSFGNTEAFF. CDR3 DNA: TGCGCCAGCAGCTTCGGGAACACTGAAGCTTTCTTT.